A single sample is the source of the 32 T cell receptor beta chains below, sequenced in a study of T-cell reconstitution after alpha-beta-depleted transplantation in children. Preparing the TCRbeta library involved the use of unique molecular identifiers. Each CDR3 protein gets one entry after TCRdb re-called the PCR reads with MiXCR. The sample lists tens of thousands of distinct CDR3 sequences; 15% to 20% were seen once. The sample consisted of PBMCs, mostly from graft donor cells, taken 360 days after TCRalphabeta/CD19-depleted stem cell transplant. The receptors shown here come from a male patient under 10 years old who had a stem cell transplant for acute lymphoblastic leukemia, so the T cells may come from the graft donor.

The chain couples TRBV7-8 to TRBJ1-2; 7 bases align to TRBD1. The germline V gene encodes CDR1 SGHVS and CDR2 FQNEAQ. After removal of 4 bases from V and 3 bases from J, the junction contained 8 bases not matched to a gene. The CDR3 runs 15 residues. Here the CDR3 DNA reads TGTGCCAGCAGCTATAGGCTGACAGGGTACTATGGCTACACCTTC. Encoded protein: CASSYRLTGYYGYTF.

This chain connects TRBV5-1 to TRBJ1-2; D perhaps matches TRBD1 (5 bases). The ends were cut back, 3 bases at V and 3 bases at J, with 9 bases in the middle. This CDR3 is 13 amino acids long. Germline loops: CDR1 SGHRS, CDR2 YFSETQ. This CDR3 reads CASSWDFYYGYTF. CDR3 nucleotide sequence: TGCGCCAGCAGCTGGGACTTTTACTATGGCTACACCTTC. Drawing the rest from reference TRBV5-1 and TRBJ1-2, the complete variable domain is KAGVTQTPRYLIKTRGQQVTLSCSPISGHRSVSWYQQTPGQGLQFLFEYFSETQRNKGNFPGRFSGRQFSNSRSEMNVSTLELGDSALYLCASSWDFYYGYTFGSGTRLTVV.

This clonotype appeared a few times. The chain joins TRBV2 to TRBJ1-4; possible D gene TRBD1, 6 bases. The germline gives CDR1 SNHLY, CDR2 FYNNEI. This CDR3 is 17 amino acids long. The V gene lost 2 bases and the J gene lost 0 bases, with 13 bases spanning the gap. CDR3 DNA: TGTGCCAGCAGTGAATCCCCGGGACACCCAACTAATGAAAAACTGTTTTTT. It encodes CASSESPGHPTNEKLFF. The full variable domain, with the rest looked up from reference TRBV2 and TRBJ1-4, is EPEVTQTPSHQVTQMGQEVILRCVPISNHLYFYWYRQILGQKVEFLVSFYNNEISEKSEIFDDQFSVERPDGSNFTLKIRSTKLEDSAMYFCASSESPGHPTNEKLFFGSGTQLSVL.

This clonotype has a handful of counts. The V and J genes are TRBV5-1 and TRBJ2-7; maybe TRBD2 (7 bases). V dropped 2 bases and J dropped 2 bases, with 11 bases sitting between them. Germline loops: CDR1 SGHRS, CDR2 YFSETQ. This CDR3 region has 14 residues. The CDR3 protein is CASSFGGLAYEQYF. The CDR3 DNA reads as TGCGCCAGCAGCTTCGGGGGGCTTGCCTACGAGCAGTACTTC.

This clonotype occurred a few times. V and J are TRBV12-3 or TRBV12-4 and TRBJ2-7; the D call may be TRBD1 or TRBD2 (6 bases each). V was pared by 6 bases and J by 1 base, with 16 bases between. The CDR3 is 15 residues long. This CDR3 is CASSGGGKKSYEQYF. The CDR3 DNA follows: TGTGCCAGCAGCGGAGGGGGGAAGAAGTCCTACGAGCAGTACTTC.

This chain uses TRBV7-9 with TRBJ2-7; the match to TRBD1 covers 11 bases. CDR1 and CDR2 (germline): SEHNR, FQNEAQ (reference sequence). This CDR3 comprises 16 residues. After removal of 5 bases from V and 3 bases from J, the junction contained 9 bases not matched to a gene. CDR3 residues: CASSQASGQGGYEQYF. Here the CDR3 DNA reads TGTGCCAGCAGCCAGGCATCGGGACAGGGGGGCTACGAGCAGTACTTC.

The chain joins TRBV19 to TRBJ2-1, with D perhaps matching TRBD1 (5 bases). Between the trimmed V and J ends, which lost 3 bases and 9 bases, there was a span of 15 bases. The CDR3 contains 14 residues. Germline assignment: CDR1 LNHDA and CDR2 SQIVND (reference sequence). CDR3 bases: TGTGCCAGTAGTATGCTCCAGGGAAGAAGTGAGCAGTTCTTC. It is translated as CASSMLQGRSEQFF.

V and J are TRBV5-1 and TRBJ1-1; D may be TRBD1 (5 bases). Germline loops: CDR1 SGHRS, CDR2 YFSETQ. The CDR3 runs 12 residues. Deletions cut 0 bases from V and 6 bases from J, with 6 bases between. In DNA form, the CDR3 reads TGCGCCAGCAGCTTGGAGGGGTCTGAAGCTTTCTTT. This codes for CASSLEGSEAFF.

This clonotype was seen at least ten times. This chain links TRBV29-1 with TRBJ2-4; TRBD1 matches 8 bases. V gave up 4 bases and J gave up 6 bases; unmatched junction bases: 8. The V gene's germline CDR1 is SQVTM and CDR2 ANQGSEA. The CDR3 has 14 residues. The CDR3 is CSVVGQGGINIQYF. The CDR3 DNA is TGCAGCGTTGTCGGACAGGGCGGCATAAACATTCAGTACTTC.

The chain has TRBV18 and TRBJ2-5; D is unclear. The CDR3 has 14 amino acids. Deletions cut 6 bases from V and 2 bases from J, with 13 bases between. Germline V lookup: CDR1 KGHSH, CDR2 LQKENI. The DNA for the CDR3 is TGTGCCAGCTCGGTTCGGAGTGGGCAAGAGACCCAGTACTTC. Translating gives CASSVRSGQETQYF. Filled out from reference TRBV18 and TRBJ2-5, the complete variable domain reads NAGVMQNPRHLVRRRGQEARLRCSPMKGHSHVYWYRQLPEEGLKFMVYLQKENIIDESGMPKERFSAEFPKEGPSILRIQQVVRGDSAAYFCASSVRSGQETQYFGPGTRLLVL.

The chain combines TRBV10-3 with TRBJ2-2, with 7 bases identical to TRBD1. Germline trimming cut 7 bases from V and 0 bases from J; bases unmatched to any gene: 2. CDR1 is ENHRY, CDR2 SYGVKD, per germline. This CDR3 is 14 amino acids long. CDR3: CAIKDRPNTGELFF. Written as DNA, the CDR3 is TGTGCCATCAAGGACAGGCCGAACACCGGGGAGCTGTTTTTT.

The CDR3 DNA reads as TGTGCCAGCAGCCAAGCACCGTTACAGTACAATGAGCAGTTCTTC. Translated, it gives CASSQAPLQYNEQFF. The rearrangement joins TRBV3-1 to TRBJ2-1, with D unresolved. Deletions cut 1 base from V and 4 bases from J, with 11 bases between. Germline-derived CDR1 and CDR2 are LGHDT and YNNKEL (reference sequence). The CDR3 contains 15 residues.

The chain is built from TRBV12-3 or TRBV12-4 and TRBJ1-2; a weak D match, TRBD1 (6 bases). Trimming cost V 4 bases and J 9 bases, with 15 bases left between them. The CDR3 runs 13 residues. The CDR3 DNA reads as TGTGCCAGCAGTTCGGACAGCTCGGTACGCTACACCTTC. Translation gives CASSSDSSVRYTF.

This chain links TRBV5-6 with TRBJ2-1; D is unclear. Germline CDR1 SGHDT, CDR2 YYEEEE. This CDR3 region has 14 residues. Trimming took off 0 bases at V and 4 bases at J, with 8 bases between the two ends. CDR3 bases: TGTGCCAGCAGCTTGGCCCAAAGGTACAATGAGCAGTTCTTC. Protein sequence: CASSLAQRYNEQFF.

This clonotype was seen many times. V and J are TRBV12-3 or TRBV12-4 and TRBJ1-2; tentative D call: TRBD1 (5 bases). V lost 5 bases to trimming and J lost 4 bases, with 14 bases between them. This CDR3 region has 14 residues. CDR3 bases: TGTGCCAGCAGTACATCCACAGGCCTCTATGGCTACACCTTC. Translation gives CASSTSTGLYGYTF.

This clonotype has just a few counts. CDR3 sequence (DNA): TGTGCCAGCAGCTTGCAGGGGATTTACGAGCAGTACTTC. Its translation: CASSLQGIYEQYF. The rearrangement links TRBV5-6 to TRBJ2-7; perhaps TRBD1 as D (6 bases). The CDR3 is 13 residues long. Trimming shortened V by 1 base and J by 4 bases, and 9 bases separated the two germline ends. CDR1 and CDR2 (germline): SGHDT, YYEEEE.

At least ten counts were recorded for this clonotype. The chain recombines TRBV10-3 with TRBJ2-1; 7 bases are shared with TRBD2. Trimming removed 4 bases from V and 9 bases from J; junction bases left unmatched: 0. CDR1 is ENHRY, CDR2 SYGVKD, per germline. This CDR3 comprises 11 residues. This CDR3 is CAISGGGEQFF. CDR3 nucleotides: TGTGCCATCAGTGGGGGGGGTGAGCAGTTCTTC.

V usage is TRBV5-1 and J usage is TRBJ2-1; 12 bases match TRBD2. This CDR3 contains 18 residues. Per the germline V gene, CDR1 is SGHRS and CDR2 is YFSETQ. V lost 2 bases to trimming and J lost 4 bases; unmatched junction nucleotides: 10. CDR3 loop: CASSFTPPTSGSYNEQFF. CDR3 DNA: TGCGCCAGCAGCTTTACCCCCCCGACTAGCGGGAGTTACAATGAGCAGTTCTTC.

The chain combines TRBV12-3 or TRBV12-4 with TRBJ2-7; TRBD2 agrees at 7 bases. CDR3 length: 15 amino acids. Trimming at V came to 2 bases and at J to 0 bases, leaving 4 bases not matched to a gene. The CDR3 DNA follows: TGTGCCAGCAGTTTACGGGACTATAGCTCCTACGAGCAGTACTTC. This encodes CASSLRDYSSYEQYF.

CDR3 nucleotides: TGCGCCAGCAGCTACGGACAGCCCGAGGTGGACATTCAGTACTTC. Translating gives CASSYGQPEVDIQYF. The chain carries TRBV4-1 and TRBJ2-4; a weak D match, TRBD1 (6 bases). The CDR3 loop spans 15 amino acids. Germline-derived CDR1 and CDR2 are MGHRA and YSYEKL. V lost 5 bases and J lost 8, with 19 bases in between.

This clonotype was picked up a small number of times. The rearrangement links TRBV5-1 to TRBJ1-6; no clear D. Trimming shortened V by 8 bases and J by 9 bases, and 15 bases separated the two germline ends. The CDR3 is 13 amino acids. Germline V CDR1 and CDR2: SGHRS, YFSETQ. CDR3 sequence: CASREGLISPLHF. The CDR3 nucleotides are TGCGCCAGTCGGGAGGGTCTGATTTCACCCCTCCACTTT.

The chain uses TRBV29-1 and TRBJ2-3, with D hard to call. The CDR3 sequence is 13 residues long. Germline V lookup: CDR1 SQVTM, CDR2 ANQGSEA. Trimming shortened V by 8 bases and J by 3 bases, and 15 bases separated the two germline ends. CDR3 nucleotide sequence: TGCAGCATTGGACGGATCAAAACAGATACGCAGTATTTT. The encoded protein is CSIGRIKTDTQYF.

Here the CDR3 reads CASSQAIWTFTGELFF. Here the CDR3 DNA reads TGTGCCAGCAGCCAAGCTATCTGGACATTCACCGGGGAGCTGTTTTTT. V and J are TRBV3-1 and TRBJ2-2; D may be TRBD1 (5 bases). This CDR3 region has 16 residues. Germline V gene sequence: CDR1 LGHDT, CDR2 YNNKEL (reference sequence). V shed 1 base and J shed 4 bases, with 13 bases lying between them.

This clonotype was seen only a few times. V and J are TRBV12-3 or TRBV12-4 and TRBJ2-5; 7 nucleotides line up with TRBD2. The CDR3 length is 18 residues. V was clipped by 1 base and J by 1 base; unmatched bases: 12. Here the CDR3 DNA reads TGTGCCAGCAGTTTAGGGGTGGTGAGCGGGACCCCCCAAGAGACCCAGTACTTC. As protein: CASSLGVVSGTPQETQYF.

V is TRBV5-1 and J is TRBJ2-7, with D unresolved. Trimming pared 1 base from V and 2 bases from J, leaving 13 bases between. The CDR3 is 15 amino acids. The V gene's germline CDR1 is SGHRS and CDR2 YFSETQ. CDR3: CASSLSGRMTYEQYF. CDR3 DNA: TGCGCCAGCAGCTTGTCTGGACGCATGACCTACGAGCAGTACTTC.

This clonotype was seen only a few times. CDR3 sequence (DNA): TGCGCCAGCACCCTCTGGCCACCGAGCTCCTACAATGAGCAGTTCTTC. This encodes CASTLWPPSSYNEQFF. The chain employs TRBV5-1 and TRBJ2-1; D unresolved. V was cut by 6 bases and J by 0 bases, with 16 bases left in between. Germline V gives CDR1 SGHRS, CDR2 YFSETQ. The CDR3 has 16 residues. The full variable domain, completed using reference TRBV5-1 and TRBJ2-1, is KAGVTQTPRYLIKTRGQQVTLSCSPISGHRSVSWYQQTPGQGLQFLFEYFSETQRNKGNFPGRFSGRQFSNSRSEMNVSTLELGDSALYLCASTLWPPSSYNEQFFGPGTRLTVL.

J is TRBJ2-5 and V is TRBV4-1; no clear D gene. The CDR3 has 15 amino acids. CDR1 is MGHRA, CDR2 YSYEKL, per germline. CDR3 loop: CATSAAVAAQETQYF. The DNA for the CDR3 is TGCGCAACATCAGCCGCCGTGGCTGCTCAAGAGACCCAGTACTTC.

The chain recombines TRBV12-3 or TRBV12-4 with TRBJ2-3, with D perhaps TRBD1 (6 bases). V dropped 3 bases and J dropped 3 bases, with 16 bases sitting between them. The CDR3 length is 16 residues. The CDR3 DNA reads TGTGCCAGCAGTTTCCCCCAGCAGGGGATGACAGATACGCAGTATTTT. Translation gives CASSFPQQGMTDTQYF.

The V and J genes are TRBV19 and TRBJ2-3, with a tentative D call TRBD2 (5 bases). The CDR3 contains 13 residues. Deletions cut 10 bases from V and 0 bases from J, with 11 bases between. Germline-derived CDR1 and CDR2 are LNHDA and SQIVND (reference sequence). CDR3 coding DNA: TGTGCCACCGCTGGGGAGAGCACAGATACGCAGTATTTT. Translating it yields CATAGESTDTQYF. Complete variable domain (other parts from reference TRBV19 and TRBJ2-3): DGGITQSPKYLFRKEGQNVTLSCEQNLNHDAMYWYRQDPGQGLRLIYYSQIVNDFQKGDIAEGYSVSREKKESFPLTVTSAQKNPTAFYLCATAGESTDTQYFGPGTRLTVL.

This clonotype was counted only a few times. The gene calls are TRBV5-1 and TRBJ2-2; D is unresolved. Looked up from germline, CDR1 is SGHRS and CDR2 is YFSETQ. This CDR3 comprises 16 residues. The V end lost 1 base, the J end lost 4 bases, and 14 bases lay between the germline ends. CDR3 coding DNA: TGCGCCAGCAGCTTGAACCTCCAATTCTCCACCGGGGAGCTGTTTTTT. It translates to CASSLNLQFSTGELFF.

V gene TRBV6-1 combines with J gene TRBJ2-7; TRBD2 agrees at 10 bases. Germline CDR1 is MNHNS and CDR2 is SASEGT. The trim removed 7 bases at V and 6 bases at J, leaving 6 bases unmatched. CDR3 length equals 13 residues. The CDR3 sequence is CASILAGGGEQYF. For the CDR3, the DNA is TGTGCCAGCATCTTAGCGGGAGGTGGCGAGCAGTACTTC.

The CDR3 coding sequence is TGCAGTGCTAGAGATGTGACGGGAACGGGCTACGAGCAGTACTTC. Translation: CSARDVTGTGYEQYF. The chain recombines TRBV20-1 with TRBJ2-7; TRBD2 is a possible D gene (5 bases). This CDR3 has 15 amino acids. The V end was cut by 0 bases, the J end by 3 bases, with 15 bases between. Germline V gene sequence: CDR1 DFQATT, CDR2 SNEGSKA (reference sequence).